This T cell receptor beta chain was identified during a study of technical replicates of blood from several donors. Measured with immunoSEQ multiplex PCR; TCRdb has only the in-frame clones, and not every one. The profile covers about 75,000 clones, with around 93% appearing a single time and roughly 0.41% taken by the ten largest. The germline V gene has CDR1 SEHNR and CDR2 FQNEAQ (reference sequence). This CDR3 is 16 amino acids long. Trimming at V came to 2 bases and at J to 5 bases, leaving 8 bases not matched to a gene. The TCR sequence derives from a human donor in good health. The chain joins TRBV7-9 to TRBJ2-2; 7 bases match TRBD2. Sequenced sample: T cells isolated from PBMCs. The CDR3 sequence is CASSLRREVGTGELFF. CDR3 DNA: TGTGCCAGCAGCTTAAGACGGGAGGTTGGTACCGGGGAGCTGTTTTTT.